These 20 T cell receptor beta chains were sequenced from one sample in a study of graft-versus-host responses after intestinal transplantation. Some clones are missing from TCRdb's copy, which holds only in-frame ones; the method was immunoSEQ multiplex PCR. Seen here are 40,000 or so clones, less than 90% observed once, and the top ten hold around 3.2%. This sample comprised PBMCs, obtained roughly 34 months after transplant. The receptors come from a human patient who received an intestinal transplant, so some T cells may come from the graft donor.

The chain combines TRBV19 with TRBJ1-2; no reliable D call. The V and J ends lost 1 base and 3 bases respectively, with 6 bases between them. Looked up from germline, CDR1 is LNHDA and CDR2 is SQIVND (reference sequence). The CDR3 sequence is 13 residues long. CDR3 nucleotides: TGTGCCAGTAGTATAGTGGGTCACTATGGCTACACCTTC. Translated, it gives CASSIVGHYGYTF.

Written as DNA, the CDR3 is TGTGCCAGCAAACTAGCGGGAGAGTATTATGAGCAGTTCTTC. It is translated as CASKLAGEYYEQFF. The chain joins TRBV27 to TRBJ2-1, with 11 nucleotides matching TRBD2. With 7 bases clipped from V and 8 bases from J, the junction kept 7 bases outside the gene matches. The CDR3 contains 14 residues. Germline V lookup: CDR1 MNHEY, CDR2 SMNVEV (reference sequence).

The chain links TRBV20-1 to TRBJ1-2, with D tentatively TRBD1 (5 bases). The CDR3 runs 11 residues. Trimming took 3 bases from V and 8 from J, leaving 10 bases between them. Germline-derived CDR1 and CDR2 are DFQATT and SNEGSKA (reference sequence). CDR3 DNA sequence: TGCAGTGCTAGGGGGCCGGGGGGCTACACCTTC. Translated, it gives CSARGPGGYTF.

The J gene is TRBJ1-6, the V gene TRBV19; D is undetermined. Germline assignment: CDR1 LNHDA and CDR2 SQIVND (reference sequence). V was pared by 4 bases and J by 8 bases, with 9 bases between. The length of the CDR3 is 13 residues. CDR3 nucleotide sequence: TGTGCCAGTAGTAGGGTTTCGGATTCACCCCTCCACTTT. It yields the protein CASSRVSDSPLHF.

This chain uses TRBV5-6 with TRBJ2-4; the D is unclear. The CDR3 sequence is 13 residues long. The V gene lost 3 bases and the J gene lost 13 bases, with 17 bases spanning the gap. Germline V CDR1 and CDR2: SGHDT, YYEEEE. As DNA, the CDR3 is TGTGCCAGCAGCTGGGCGAGCGTAGGGTTGCAGTACTTC. It specifies CASSWASVGLQYF.

The chain recombines TRBV9 with TRBJ2-3; D gene unclear. Per the germline V gene, CDR1 is SGDLS and CDR2 is YYNGEE. The V and J ends lost 3 bases and 2 bases respectively, with 7 bases between them. The CDR3 runs 13 residues. The CDR3 region has the DNA TGTGCCAGCAGCGCCCGGTACACAGATACGCAGTATTTT. Encoded protein: CASSARYTDTQYF.

CDR3 amino acids: CASSRRAGELFF. CDR3 sequence (DNA): TGTGCCAGCAGCCGCAGGGCCGGGGAGCTGTTTTTT. The chain has TRBV5-6 and TRBJ2-2, with D possibly matching TRBD1 (5 bases). CDR3 length: 12 amino acids. Germline V lookup: CDR1 SGHDT, CDR2 YYEEEE. Trimming removed 4 bases at V and 6 bases at J, with 7 bases between.

This chain joins TRBV19 and TRBJ1-1; D possibly corresponds to TRBD1 (6 bases). Trimming removed 3 bases from V and 5 bases from J, with 19 bases in between. Germline V gene sequence: CDR1 LNHDA, CDR2 SQIVND (reference sequence). The CDR3 totals 16 residues. The CDR3 bases are TGTGCCAGTAGTATTGCCTCACAGGGCATAGTTACTGAAGCTTTCTTT. Its protein is CASSIASQGIVTEAFF. The full variable domain, completed using reference TRBV19 and TRBJ1-1, is DGGITQSPKYLFRKEGQNVTLSCEQNLNHDAMYWYRQDPGQGLRLIYYSQIVNDFQKGDIAEGYSVSREKKESFPLTVTSAQKNPTAFYLCASSIASQGIVTEAFFGQGTRLTVV.

DNA for the CDR3: TGCAGTGCTAGCCAAGAGACCCAGTACTTC. It specifies CSASQETQYF. The gene calls are TRBV20-1 and TRBJ2-5; no clear D gene. Germline assignment: CDR1 DFQATT and CDR2 SNEGSKA (reference sequence). Between the trimmed V and J ends, which lost 3 bases and 1 base, there was a span of 0 bases. This CDR3 comprises 10 residues.

This clone was counted only a few times. The chain recombines TRBV6-1 with TRBJ2-6, with unresolved D. CDR1 is MNHNS, CDR2 SASEGT, per germline. CDR3 length: 15 residues. The ends were cut back, 1 base at V and 0 bases at J, with 4 bases in the middle. The CDR3 here is CASSEGFSGANVLTF. The CDR3, as DNA: TGTGCCAGCAGTGAAGGGTTCTCTGGGGCCAACGTCCTGACTTTC.

This sequence joins TRBV6-1 and TRBJ2-1, with TRBD1 matching over 11 bases. Trimming cost V 6 bases and J 7 bases; bases outside gene matches: 2. Germline V gene lookup returns CDR1 MNHNS and CDR2 SASEGT. The CDR3 runs to 13 residues. CDR3: CASRGDRGNEQFF. DNA of the CDR3: TGTGCCAGCAGGGGGGACAGGGGGAATGAGCAGTTCTTC.

This rearrangement joins TRBV7-8 to TRBJ1-3, with TRBD1 as a possible D gene (6 bases). Trimming stripped 4 bases from V and 4 bases from J, with 14 bases between. Germline assignment: CDR1 SGHVS and CDR2 FQNEAQ. The CDR3 is 15 amino acids. CDR3 in amino acids: CASSWGAGQGNTIYF. CDR3 sequence (DNA): TGTGCCAGCAGCTGGGGGGCAGGCCAAGGAAACACCATATATTTT.

The chain uses TRBV28 and TRBJ2-7, with 13 bases lining up with TRBD2. Germline CDR1 and CDR2: MDHEN and SYDVKM. The trim removed 5 bases at V and 2 bases at J, leaving 3 bases unmatched. The CDR3 runs 15 residues. The CDR3 region has the DNA TGTGCCAGCAGTCATGGACTAGCGGGAGCCTACGAGCAGTACTTC. It codes for CASSHGLAGAYEQYF. Together with reference TRBV28 and TRBJ2-7, the CDR3 gives the full variable domain: DVKVTQSSRYLVKRTGEKVFLECVQDMDHENMFWYRQDPGLGLRLIYFSYDVKMKEKGDIPEGYSVSREKKERFSLILESASTNQTSMYLCASSHGLAGAYEQYFGPGTRLTVT.

The chain is built from TRBV6-1 and TRBJ2-6; no reliable D call. The length of the CDR3 is 14 residues. Germline CDR1 MNHNS, CDR2 SASEGT. The V and J ends lost 5 bases and 12 bases respectively, with 17 bases between them. The CDR3 region has the DNA TGTGCCAGCAGTCTACAGCCTTTGTTAAGCGTCCTGACTTTC. This sequence encodes CASSLQPLLSVLTF.

The rearrangement links TRBV27 to TRBJ2-6; no clear D gene. Trimming cost V 5 bases and J 4 bases, with 12 bases left between them. Germline CDR1 and CDR2: MNHEY and SMNVEV (reference sequence). This CDR3 spans 15 amino acids. The DNA of the CDR3 is TGTGCCAGCAGTGCCCTCCAGTCGGGGGCCAACGTCCTGACTTTC. Amino acids: CASSALQSGANVLTF.

This chain connects TRBV9 to TRBJ1-4; no firm D call. V lost 0 bases to trimming and J lost 5 bases, with 11 bases between them. The CDR3 extends over 15 amino acids. Germline CDR1 and CDR2: SGDLS and YYNGEE. For the CDR3, the DNA is TGTGCCAGCAGCGTAGGCCGTTCGTTCAATGAAAAACTGTTTTTT. Its protein product is CASSVGRSFNEKLFF.

The rearrangement joins TRBV9 to TRBJ2-1; D may be TRBD1 (5 bases). This CDR3 region has 15 residues. Germline V lookup: CDR1 SGDLS, CDR2 YYNGEE. Trimming left V 0 bases short and J 5 bases short, with 12 bases between. The CDR3 DNA sequence: TGTGCCAGCAGCGTAGAGGGGCAGGGCGACAATGAGCAGTTCTTC. It translates to CASSVEGQGDNEQFF.

V is TRBV4-2 and J is TRBJ1-4; the D gene is possibly TRBD1 (6 bases). The germline V gene has CDR1 LGHNA and CDR2 YNFKEQ. V lost 1 base to trimming and J lost 8 bases, with 14 bases between them. CDR3 length equals 15 residues. CDR3 in DNA: TGTGCCAGCAGCCAAGGGGGAACAGGGAAGGAAAAACTGTTTTTT. Translation gives CASSQGGTGKEKLFF.

J is TRBJ1-2 and V is TRBV5-6, with D unresolved. V lost 0 bases to trimming and J lost 2 bases, with 8 bases between them. From germline, CDR1 is SGHDT and CDR2 YYEEEE. This CDR3 has 14 residues. The CDR3 nucleotides read TGTGCCAGCAGCTTGGTTACAGCCAACTATGGCTACACCTTC. It specifies CASSLVTANYGYTF.

The rearrangement uses TRBV5-5 and TRBJ1-4; possibly TRBD1 for D (6 bases). The CDR3 runs 15 residues. V dropped 3 bases and J dropped 6 bases, with 15 bases sitting between them. Germline loops: CDR1 SGHKS, CDR2 YYEKEE (reference sequence). The CDR3 reads CASSSDRMTYEKLFF. The CDR3, as DNA: TGTGCCAGCAGCTCCGACAGGATGACCTATGAAAAACTGTTTTTT.